This T cell receptor beta chain stems from a study of T cell responses to AZD1222 COVID-19 vaccine. Study results and limitations: Mostly white British, mostly female donors; authors suggested clonal diversity may be underestimated.

The CDR3 sequence is 16 residues long. Germline loops: CDR1 LNHDA, CDR2 SQIVND (reference sequence). V lost 3 bases and J lost 1, with 15 bases in between. A remark on this clone: Its antigen is unknown.

Assay used: immunoSEQ multiplex PCR; TCRdb lists only in-frame clones, some missing. The sample consists of around 120,000 clones, about 94% of them appearing once. This receptor was obtained from an adult in good health. The chain links TRBV19 to TRBJ1-2; a weak D match, TRBD1 (6 bases). The sequencing used peripheral blood, collected on day 0 of AZD1222 vaccination. This CDR3 is CASSINRGQHNYGYTF. The CDR3 region has the DNA TGTGCCAGTAGTATCAATCGGGGGCAACATAACTATGGCTACACCTTC.